These 17 T cell receptor beta chains share one sample of origin, sequenced in a study of graft-versus-host responses after intestinal transplantation (dated by TCRdb to 2020 to 2023). Which antigens these TCRs recognize remains unknown. Library preparation employed the immunoSEQ multiplex PCR assay. TCRdb carries this immuneACCESS record with in-frame sequences only. Its versions omit some clonotypes, under half of them owing to an unresolved V gene in the studies checked, with the rest unexplained. The sample table shows approximately 90,000 clones, and about four fifths are seen once. The ten largest account for more than 0.8% of the sample. The sample's time point label is to be understood as: cells obtained before transplantation from donor or recipient. The source was unstimulated CD4+ T cells sorted from spleen or lymph node cells, collected before intestinal transplant. The receptors stem from a human donor who received an intestinal transplant.

This clone was seen once. V is TRBV5-1 and J is TRBJ2-3; 9 positions match TRBD2. The CDR3 extends over 17 amino acids. V lost 4 bases to trimming and J lost 3 bases; unmatched junction nucleotides: 12. Germline V lookup: CDR1 SGHRS, CDR2 YFSETQ. The CDR3 spells CASSQNPAGGPTDTQYF. The CDR3 DNA is TGCGCCAGCAGCCAGAACCCCGCGGGGGGGCCGACAGATACGCAGTATTTT.

The J gene is TRBJ2-3, the V gene TRBV21-1; the table calls TRBD1, which could not be checked here. TRBV21-1 is marked as a pseudogene. This CDR3 has 16 amino acids. The chain's CDR3 is CASSEPGQGSIDTQYF. The CDR3 coding sequence is TGTGCCAGCAGCGAACCGGGACAGGGGAGTATTGATACGCAGTATTTT.

The CDR3 bases are TGTGCCAGCAGCCCATCGGGGGGCAGACGTGAAAAACTGTTTTTT. It yields the protein CASSPSGGRREKLFF. The chain is built from TRBV11-2 and TRBJ1-4; TRBD1 is a possible D gene (6 bases). Trimming pared 5 bases from V and 7 bases from J, leaving 17 bases between. The CDR3 covers 15 residues. Germline CDR1 is SGHAT and CDR2 is FQNNGV.

In its sample, this clone was seen once. J is TRBJ2-2 and V is TRBV5-1, with 10 nucleotides matching TRBD1. The V gene's germline CDR1 is SGHRS and CDR2 YFSETQ. This CDR3 contains 16 residues. V gave up 4 bases and J gave up 4 bases; unmatched junction bases: 7. CDR3 protein: CASSKGTGDVTGELFF. CDR3 nucleotides: TGCGCCAGCAGCAAGGGGACAGGGGACGTCACCGGGGAGCTGTTTTTT.

V gene TRBV28 combines with J gene TRBJ2-3, with 12 bases that match TRBD1. The CDR3 spans 16 residues. Losses at the gene ends were 5 bases for V and 2 bases for J; bases not matched to a gene: 5. Per germline, CDR1 MDHEN and CDR2 SYDVKM. The CDR3 sequence is CASSTGTGGDTDTQYF. The CDR3 bases are TGTGCCAGCAGTACCGGGACAGGGGGCGACACAGATACGCAGTATTTT.

The V gene is TRBV5-6, the J gene TRBJ1-4; D is ambiguous. The V gene's germline CDR1 is SGHDT and CDR2 YYEEEE. The CDR3 contains 14 residues. V lost 0 bases and J 3 bases, leaving 6 bases between the germline ends. The CDR3 loop is CASSLGVANEKLFF. The CDR3 DNA sequence: TGTGCCAGCAGCTTGGGCGTAGCTAATGAAAAACTGTTTTTT.

The chain has TRBV19 and TRBJ2-6, with a tentative D call TRBD1 (6 bases). V was trimmed by 5 bases and J by 2 bases, leaving 10 bases between them. The CDR3 runs to 15 residues. Germline V lookup: CDR1 LNHDA, CDR2 SQIVND (reference sequence). The CDR3 nucleotides are TGTGCCAGTAGTCTAGGGACACCTGGGGCCAACGTCCTGACTTTC. It specifies CASSLGTPGANVLTF.

This sequence joins TRBV5-8 and TRBJ2-7; 11 nucleotides agree with TRBD2. The CDR3 runs to 17 residues. The V and J ends lost 4 bases and 5 bases, in that order; junction bases with no gene match: 14. Germline V gives CDR1 SGHTS, CDR2 YDEGEE. The CDR3 nucleotides read TGTGCCAGCAGCCCTCGTCTTAGCGGGAGGGCCAGGGACGAGCAGTACTTC. It is translated as CASSPRLSGRARDEQYF.

Details on this clone: One end of the junction is discordant with germline, which a read error may explain. This chain joins TRBV7-7 and TRBJ2-5, with D maybe TRBD2 (7 bases). Per the germline V gene, CDR1 is SSHAT and CDR2 is FNYEAQ (reference sequence). The CDR3 has 14 amino acids. CDR3 sequence reads: CASSLEGGPETQYF. CDR3 coding DNA: TGTGCTAGCAGCTTAGAGGGGGGGCCGGAGACCCAGTACTTC.

CDR3 protein: CASRRQGYGYTF. The CDR3 DNA sequence: TGTGCCAGCAGGCGGCAGGGCTATGGCTACACCTTC. The rearrangement joins TRBV2 to TRBJ1-2; weak D call: TRBD1 (5 bases). V lost 6 bases and J lost 4, with 9 bases in between. From germline, CDR1 is SNHLY and CDR2 FYNNEI. The CDR3 loop spans 12 amino acids. Using reference TRBV2 and TRBJ1-2 for the parts outside the CDR3, the full variable domain is EPEVTQTPSHQVTQMGQEVILRCVPISNHLYFYWYRQILGQKVEFLVSFYNNEISEKSEIFDDQFSVERPDGSNFTLKIRSTKLEDSAMYFCASRRQGYGYTFGSGTRLTVV.

This chain links TRBV10-1 with TRBJ2-3, with TRBD2 matching 8 bases. CDR3 size: 17 residues. CDR1 and CDR2 (germline): WNHNN, SYGVQD (reference sequence). V shed 0 bases and J 2 bases; nucleotides not matched to a gene: 7. CDR3 DNA sequence: TGCGCCAGCAGTGAGTCGCTGGCGGGAGGCGCCACAGATACGCAGTATTTT. Translating it yields CASSESLAGGATDTQYF.

Of note for this clone: At one end the junction does not follow the germline gene, possibly because of a read error. J is TRBJ2-5 and V is TRBV5-6; 11 nucleotides agree with TRBD1. The CDR3 extends over 17 amino acids. CDR1 is SGHDT, CDR2 YYEEEE, per germline. The CDR3 nucleotides read TGTGCCAGCAGCTTAGGACCTCCCGGACAGGGGGCTGAGACCCGGTACTTC. It codes for CASSLGPPGQGAETRYF.

This chain connects TRBV11-3 to TRBJ2-7, with D perhaps matching TRBD1 (6 bases). The V gene lost 5 bases and the J gene lost 1 base, with 24 bases spanning the gap. The germline CDR1 and CDR2 sequences are SGHNT and YENEEA. This CDR3 has 18 amino acids. CDR3 coding DNA: TGTGCCAGCAGCACGCGGATCCCACCGAAGGGGGTGTCCTACGAGCAGTACTTC. Translating it yields CASSTRIPPKGVSYEQYF.

Here the CDR3 reads CASRPRGAGANVLTF. For the CDR3, the DNA is TGTGCCAGCAGACCGCGGGGGGCTGGGGCCAACGTCCTGACTTTC. The chain couples TRBV7-2 to TRBJ2-6, with TRBD2 matching 8 bases. The ends lost 6 bases at V and 2 bases at J; junction bases unmatched: 3. Germline V lookup: CDR1 SGHTA, CDR2 FQGNSA. The CDR3 is 15 residues long.

The chain couples TRBV9 to TRBJ2-7, with D maybe TRBD2 (7 bases). V gave up 7 bases and J gave up 5 bases, with 10 bases separating them. Germline CDR1 is SGDLS and CDR2 is YYNGEE. The CDR3 has 11 amino acids. DNA for the CDR3: TGTGCCAGCGTGCGGGGGCACGAGCAGTACTTC. Protein sequence: CASVRGHEQYF.

The V gene is TRBV5-1, the J gene TRBJ1-2; 7 bases agree with TRBD1. The germline CDR1 and CDR2 sequences are SGHRS and YFSETQ. Trimming removed 4 bases from V and 4 bases from J; junction bases left unmatched: 7. CDR3 size: 14 residues. The CDR3, as DNA: TGCGCCAGCAGCCCCGGGACAGATCCCTATGGCTACACCTTC. Translating gives CASSPGTDPYGYTF.

The V call is TRBV11-2, the J call TRBJ2-3, with 10 bases matching TRBD2. This CDR3 is built from 17 residues. Per the germline V gene, CDR1 is SGHAT and CDR2 is FQNNGV. V lost 3 bases and J lost 2; bases outside the gene matches: 8. The CDR3 protein is CASSLEETSGDTDTQYF. CDR3 bases: TGTGCCAGCAGCTTGGAAGAAACTAGCGGGGACACAGATACGCAGTATTTT.